The 8 T cell receptor beta chains presented below share a single source sample, sequenced in a study of metastatic and nonmetastatic thyroid tumors. Thyroid surgery was performed in patients who had received no treatment beforehand. TCRdb re-called clones via MiXCR from the PCR reads. The repertoire includes approximately 74,000 clones, 12% to 15% of them detected once, and 6.5% sits in the top ten. The specimen sequenced was blood. The receptors were sampled from a male donor with papillary thyroid cancer or a benign thyroid nodule (not recorded which). Some clones in this sample may be carry-over from other donors' samples.

The gene calls are TRBV6-1 and TRBJ2-1; D perhaps matches TRBD1 (6 bases). Deletions cut 1 base from V and 2 bases from J, with 15 bases between. The CDR3 is 17 residues long. CDR1 MNHNS and CDR2 SASEGT come from the germline V gene. CDR3 region: CASSEGWGRVTYNEQFF. The CDR3 DNA is TGTGCCAGCAGTGAAGGGTGGGGGCGGGTAACCTACAATGAGCAGTTCTTC.

This clone was observed many times. The rearrangement links TRBV11-2 to TRBJ1-3, with D unclear. The germline CDR1 and CDR2 sequences are SGHAT and FQNNGV. V dropped 9 bases and J dropped 0 bases, with 12 bases sitting between them. This CDR3 is 14 amino acids long. CDR3 coding DNA: TGTGCCAGTACGACGACTTACTCTGGAAACACCATATATTTT. This sequence encodes CASTTTYSGNTIYF. The full variable domain, rest sourced from reference TRBV11-2 and TRBJ1-3, is EAGVAQSPRYKIIEKRQSVAFWCNPISGHATLYWYQQILGQGPKLLIQFQNNGVVDDSQLPKDRFSAERLKGVDSTLKIQPAKLEDSAVYLCASTTTYSGNTIYFGEGSWLTVV.

A remark on this clone: The junction departs from germline at one end; a sequencing error may be responsible. V is TRBV11-2 and J is TRBJ1-3; no definite D call. CDR3 size: 15 residues. CDR1 is SGHAT, CDR2 FQNNGV, per germline. CDR3 sequence (DNA): TGTGCCAGCATCCCCCCCGGTGTTAACTGGATCACCACATATTTT. Translated, it gives CASIPPGVNWITTYF.

This clone has a count of ten or more. As DNA, the CDR3 is TGCAGTGCTAGCGGACTAGCGGGAGGCGGGGCAACCAAAAACATTCAGTACTTC. Translated, it gives CSASGLAGGGATKNIQYF. The chain links TRBV20-1 to TRBJ2-4; 14 nucleotides match TRBD2. Per germline, CDR1 DFQATT and CDR2 SNEGSKA (reference sequence). This CDR3 has 18 residues. Unmatched junction bases numbered 9, after V lost 3 bases and J lost 2 bases.

In its sample, this clone was seen many times. DNA for the CDR3: TGTGCCAGCAGTTCGTCGGGACAGGGCGGAGAGACCCAGTACTTC. Protein sequence: CASSSSGQGGETQYF. This chain links TRBV6-1 with TRBJ2-5, with 9 bases that match TRBD1. The CDR3 totals 15 residues. J gave up 4 bases and V 5 bases, and 8 bases lay outside the gene matches. Germline V gives CDR1 MNHNS, CDR2 SASEGT.

This clone showed up just a few times. The CDR3, as DNA: TGTGCCATCAGGTGGGGTACCCTCAACACCGGGGAGCTGTTTTTT. It is translated as CAIRWGTLNTGELFF. The chain couples TRBV6-1 to TRBJ2-2; D gene ambiguous. V lost 10 bases and J lost 2, with 17 bases in between. Germline lookup yields CDR1 MNHNS and CDR2 SASEGT. The CDR3 has 15 amino acids.

The sample holds many counts of this clone. The J gene is TRBJ2-1, the V gene TRBV7-2; perhaps D is TRBD1 or TRBD2 (5 bases each). V was clipped by 4 bases and J by 0 bases, with 10 bases between them. This CDR3 is 15 amino acids long. Germline V gene lookup returns CDR1 SGHTA and CDR2 FQGNSA. For the CDR3, the DNA is TGTGCCAGCAGCTCTAGGGGAGACTCCTACAATGAGCAGTTCTTC. The encoded protein is CASSSRGDSYNEQFF.

This clone was found many times. The chain has TRBV5-1 and TRBJ1-1; D unclear. Germline values: CDR1 SGHRS, CDR2 YFSETQ. This CDR3 region has 14 residues. The V end was cut by 4 bases, the J end by 4 bases, with 14 bases between. The CDR3: CASSQSPELTEAFF. CDR3 coding DNA: TGCGCCAGCAGCCAGAGCCCAGAACTCACTGAAGCTTTCTTT.